The sequence of this T cell receptor (beta chain) was determined in a study of blood T cells in healthy people across ages. Notes on the study in general: While age rose, TCR beta diversity per million T cells dropped in a roughly linear way.

Then a second PCR, running about 6 to 11 cycles, was carried out with a sample-barcoded 5' primer and a J-beta primer mix. MiXCR was run by TCRdb on the 5' RACE reads, yielding one entry per CDR3 protein. The table records more than 650,000 distinct CDR3 sequences, roughly 24% of them present only once. This clonotype has only a few counts. Its target is unknown. Looked up from germline, CDR1 is SGHVS and CDR2 is FNYEAQ. The CDR3 consists of 15 residues. V was pared by 2 bases and J by 7 bases, with 17 bases between. These same records also appear under a second study, on T cells of mothers and their children. This second study says: The donors comprised five or six children and their three healthy Caucasian mothers. The second PCR used the M1S primer, and this primer added sample barcodes and 2-4 random nucleotides. Unrelated pairs and related pairs have their TCR recombination output shaped similarly by thymic selection.

V is TRBV7-6 and J is TRBJ2-5, with D possibly matching TRBD2 (8 bases). This TCR was recovered from a boy aged 5-17 years in good health. Input material: blood. The CDR3 coding sequence is TGTGCCAGCAGCTTATTACTAGCGGCAGGGGGGACCCAGTACTTC. Its protein product is CASSLLLAAGGTQYF.